This TCR beta chain was captured in a study of T cells after yellow fever vaccination. The V end lost 4 bases, the J end lost 0 bases, and 12 bases lay between the germline ends. CDR1 is LGHNA and CDR2 is YNFKEQ in the germline V gene. This CDR3 region has 15 residues. This clonotype appeared many times. Each CDR3 protein gets one entry after TCRdb re-called the 5' RACE reads with MiXCR. The sample holds 90,000 to 130,000 distinct CDR3 sequences, 6.5% to 9% seen once. The chain carries TRBV4-2 and TRBJ1-1; D unclear. This clonotype was obtained from a man under 40 who received the YFV17D yellow fever vaccine. This sample comprised CD8+ T cells sorted from PBMCs, obtained 45 days after the yellow fever booster vaccination. The chain's CDR3 is CASSPVGGMNTEAFF. In DNA form, the CDR3 reads TGTGCCAGCAGCCCGGTCGGCGGGATGAACACTGAAGCTTTCTTT.